The 27 T cell receptor beta chains listed next were all sequenced from one sample in a study of blood T cells in healthy people across ages. Using a J-beta primer mix together with a sample-barcoded 5' primer, a second PCR was run for about 6 to 11 cycles. TCRdb ran MiXCR on the 5' RACE reads and lists one entry per CDR3 protein. Counted here are around 650,000 distinct CDR3 sequences, roughly 43% occurring once; the ten biggest clones make up 25% to 30%. The source material was blood. The receptors here all came from a man older than 75 in good health.

CDR3 residues: CATSDLSANEQYF. CDR3 DNA: TGTGCCACCAGTGATTTGTCGGCTAACGAGCAGTACTTC. The chain has TRBV24-1 and TRBJ2-1; D unclear. The end of the DNA is better explained by TRBJ2-7, so the J call may be wrong. This CDR3 is 13 amino acids long. Germline CDR1 is KGHDR and CDR2 is SFDVKD.

V is TRBV6-2 or TRBV6-3 and J is TRBJ1-1; tentative D call: TRBD1 (6 bases). Trimming cost V 6 bases and J 1 base, with 12 bases left between them. Germline V lookup: CDR1 MNHEY, CDR2 SVGEGT. This CDR3 contains 14 residues. CDR3 nucleotides: TGTGCCAGCAGCGCGGGGGCAAAGAACACTGAAGCTTTCTTT. Translating gives CASSAGAKNTEAFF.

This clonotype was recorded once. The CDR3 DNA reads TGTGCCAGCAGTTTTCGGGGGCCCCCCACCGGGGAGCTGTTTTTT. This sequence encodes CASSFRGPPTGELFF. The chain uses TRBV12-3 or TRBV12-4 and TRBJ2-2; D possibly matches TRBD1 or TRBD2 (6 bases each). The CDR3 length is 15 residues. The V end lost 3 bases, the J end lost 4 bases, and 12 bases lay between the germline ends.

The chain has TRBV7-2 and TRBJ2-4; D might be TRBD1 (5 bases). The V gene lost 1 base and the J gene lost 0 bases, with 16 bases spanning the gap. Germline V gene data show CDR1 as SGHTA and CDR2 as FQGNSA. The CDR3 length is 18 residues. This CDR3 reads CASSLDGATVQAKNIQYF. DNA for the CDR3: TGTGCCAGCAGCTTAGATGGGGCTACAGTTCAAGCCAAAAACATTCAGTACTTC.

The V gene is TRBV9, the J gene TRBJ2-1; TRBD2 matches 12 bases. This CDR3 contains 14 residues. Germline CDR1 and CDR2: SGDLS and YYNGEE. The trim removed 5 bases at V and 8 bases at J, leaving 5 bases unmatched. Here the CDR3 DNA reads TGTGCCAGCAGGGCTAGCGGGGGGGCCCATGAGCAGTTCTTC. The encoded protein is CASRASGGAHEQFF.

To note about this clonotype: The junction differs from germline at one of its ends, possibly a read error. V is TRBV6-6 and J is TRBJ2-3, with 8 bases fitting TRBD1. The germline CDR1 and CDR2 sequences are MNHNY and SVGAGI (reference sequence). The CDR3 spans 14 residues. CDR3 DNA sequence: TGTACCAGCAGCCAAGACAGGGGCCCAGATACGCAGTATTTT. It is translated as CTSSQDRGPDTQYF.

This clonotype has a count of ten or more. The chain links TRBV10-3 to TRBJ2-7; TRBD1 agrees at 8 bases. This CDR3 is built from 12 residues. The J segment lost 4 bases and the V segment lost 4 bases, leaving 0 bases of the junction unmatched. Germline CDR1 ENHRY, CDR2 SYGVKD. The CDR3 DNA reads as TGTGCCATCAGTGGGACAGGGTACGAGCAGTACTTC. The encoded protein is CAISGTGYEQYF.

This clonotype came up a few times. This chain joins TRBV10-3 and TRBJ2-7, with 10 bases fitting TRBD1. The CDR3 runs 14 residues. CDR1 is ENHRY and CDR2 is SYGVKD in the germline V gene. V trimming: 6 bases; J trimming: 4 bases; junction bases outside the gene matches: 6. The CDR3 spells CAIRAAGQGYEQYF. CDR3 coding DNA: TGTGCCATCAGGGCCGCGGGACAGGGGTACGAGCAGTACTTC.

On this clonotype: A junction end diverges from the germline sequence, so it may reflect a read error. V is TRBV7-7 and J is TRBJ2-3, with 8 bases matching TRBD1. The CDR3 totals 14 residues. Per the germline V gene, CDR1 is SSHAT and CDR2 is FNYEAQ (reference sequence). The chain's CDR3 is CASSSTGERDTQYF. For the CDR3, the DNA is TGTGCTAGCAGCTCGACAGGGGAGAGGGATACGCAGTATTTT.

V usage is TRBV28 and J usage is TRBJ1-2; D is undetermined. CDR1 is MDHEN, CDR2 SYDVKM, per germline. Trimming cost V 2 bases and J 4 bases, with 11 bases left between them. This CDR3 has 14 residues. This CDR3 reads CASSLVLGGYGYTF. CDR3 coding DNA: TGTGCCAGCAGTTTAGTTTTGGGAGGCTATGGCTACACCTTC.

Regarding this clonotype: Given a much more abundant clone one base away, this may be a read error. The chain links TRBV29-1 to TRBJ2-7; 15 bases fit TRBD2. The CDR3 loop spans 13 amino acids. The germline V gene encodes CDR1 SQVTM and CDR2 ANQGSEA. The CDR3 spells CGGRTSGRVEQYF. CDR3 in DNA: TGCGGCGGGAGGACTAGCGGGAGGGTAGAGCAGTACTTC.

J is TRBJ2-7 and V is TRBV29-1; TRBD1 might be the D (6 bases). Looked up from germline, CDR1 is SQVTM and CDR2 is ANQGSEA. This CDR3 region has 13 residues. V shed 7 bases and J shed 0 bases, with 13 bases lying between them. CDR3 nucleotides: TGCAGCGCAGGGGCTACAAGCTCCTACGAGCAGTACTTC. Protein: CSAGATSSYEQYF.

This chain joins TRBV6-6 and TRBJ2-5; possible D gene TRBD2, 5 bases. This CDR3 comprises 15 residues. Looked up from germline, CDR1 is MNHNY and CDR2 is SVGAGI (reference sequence). V lost 6 bases and J 1 base, leaving 15 bases between the germline ends. The CDR3 is CASRDPGRGQETQYF. DNA of the CDR3: TGTGCCAGCAGAGATCCCGGACGGGGCCAAGAGACCCAGTACTTC.

V is TRBV6-5 and J is TRBJ2-3; 10 nucleotides match TRBD2. The CDR3 is made up of 16 amino acids. With 4 bases clipped from V and 3 bases from J, the junction kept 7 bases outside the gene matches. The germline V gene has CDR1 MNHEY and CDR2 SVGAGI. CDR3 residues: CASSSPSGGLTDTQYF. As DNA, the CDR3 is TGTGCCAGCAGTTCTCCTAGCGGGGGATTAACAGATACGCAGTATTTT.

This rearrangement joins TRBV20-1 to TRBJ2-7, with D unclear. Germline CDR1 reads DFQATT; CDR2 reads SNEGSKA (reference sequence). Trimming cost V 4 bases and J 4 bases, with 23 bases left between them. The CDR3 is 16 amino acids. CDR3: CSANPAADLVAYEQYF. DNA for the CDR3: TGCAGTGCTAACCCGGCCGCGGATCTAGTCGCGTACGAGCAGTACTTC.

This chain uses TRBV6-2 or TRBV6-3 with TRBJ2-2; D assignment may be TRBD1 or TRBD2 (5 bases each). V lost 6 bases, J lost 0 bases, and 14 bases lay in between. From germline, CDR1 is MNHEY and CDR2 SVGEGT. The CDR3 is 16 amino acids. CDR3 sequence (DNA): TGTGCCAGCAGCACCCCGGGACCCACGAACACCGGGGAGCTGTTTTTT. Its translation: CASSTPGPTNTGELFF.

This chain uses TRBV4-1 with TRBJ2-1; 12 bases agree with TRBD2. V was clipped by 3 bases and J by 5 bases; unmatched bases: 11. CDR1 is MGHRA and CDR2 is YSYEKL in the germline V gene. This CDR3 is 18 amino acids long. CDR3 in amino acids: CASSHSETSGSLNNEQFF. The CDR3 DNA sequence: TGCGCCAGCAGCCATTCAGAGACTAGCGGGAGTTTGAACAATGAGCAGTTCTTC.

The chain carries TRBV3-1 and TRBJ2-5, with 8 bases matching TRBD2. Germline V lookup: CDR1 LGHDT, CDR2 YNNKEL (reference sequence). Trimming cost V 1 base and J 5 bases; bases outside gene matches: 12. CDR3 length: 17 residues. The CDR3 sequence is CASSQGYGGGPEETQYF. The CDR3 DNA reads as TGTGCCAGCAGCCAAGGGTATGGCGGGGGGCCGGAGGAGACCCAGTACTTC.

This clonotype was seen a few times. V and J are TRBV6-2 or TRBV6-3 and TRBJ2-1; weak D call: TRBD2 (5 bases). The length of the CDR3 is 14 residues. Germline V gene data show CDR1 as MNHEY and CDR2 as SVGEGT. Trimming removed 3 bases at V and 3 bases at J, with 9 bases between. The CDR3 nucleotides read TGTGCCAGCAGTTATCGCGGGTACTACAATGAGCAGTTCTTC. Translation: CASSYRGYYNEQFF.

This clonotype was detected only a few times. The chain couples TRBV6-2 or TRBV6-3 to TRBJ1-5, with 7 positions matching TRBD1. CDR1 is MNHEY and CDR2 is SVGEGT in the germline V gene. The CDR3 totals 15 residues. V trimming: 6 bases; J trimming: 6 bases; junction bases outside the gene matches: 11. CDR3 sequence reads: CASSPTGRTGQPQHF. The CDR3 DNA reads TGTGCCAGCAGCCCGACAGGGAGAACAGGTCAGCCCCAGCATTTT.

This chain uses TRBV6-2 or TRBV6-3 with TRBJ2-3; TRBD1 is a possible D gene (5 bases). CDR1 and CDR2 from the germline V gene are MNHEY and SVGEGT. The CDR3 runs to 13 residues. With 6 bases removed from V and 3 bases from J, the gap between germline ends came to 10 bases. The CDR3 bases are TGTGCCAGCAGAGAGGACACTACAGATACGCAGTATTTT. It codes for CASREDTTDTQYF.

This rearrangement joins TRBV7-9 to TRBJ2-5; 12 positions agree with TRBD2. The V and J ends lost 5 bases and 11 bases, in that order; junction bases with no gene match: 15. From germline, CDR1 is SEHNR and CDR2 FQNEAQ (reference sequence). The CDR3 is 16 amino acids. In DNA form, the CDR3 reads TGTGCCAGCAGCCGAAGGACTAGCGGGAAGACAGATGAGCAGTACTTC. This translates into CASSRRTSGKTDEQYF.

Many counts were recorded for this clonotype. The rearrangement uses TRBV12-3 or TRBV12-4 and TRBJ2-7; 10 bases align to TRBD2. The CDR3 has 14 residues. V dropped 8 bases and J dropped 2; count of bases not matched to a gene: 6. The CDR3 loop is CASSLAGGPYEQYF. As DNA, the CDR3 is TGTGCCAGCTCTTTAGCGGGAGGCCCCTACGAGCAGTACTTC.

CDR3 amino acids: CAWSEPGLKFF. CDR3 nucleotide sequence: TGTGCCTGGAGTGAGCCGGGACTAAAGTTCTTC. The chain combines TRBV30 with TRBJ2-1; TRBD2 matches 7 bases. This CDR3 is built from 11 residues. Trimming removed 1 base from V and 14 bases from J; junction bases left unmatched: 5. Per the germline V gene, CDR1 is GTSNPN and CDR2 is SVGIG (reference sequence).

This rearrangement joins TRBV2 to TRBJ2-1; possible D gene TRBD1, 6 bases. V shed 2 bases and J shed 6 bases, with 14 bases lying between them. This CDR3 region has 15 residues. CDR1 is SNHLY, CDR2 FYNNEI, per germline. CDR3 sequence (DNA): TGTGCCAGCAGTGAAAGGCAGGGGATCGGCAATGAGCAGTTCTTC. It is translated as CASSERQGIGNEQFF.

This rearrangement joins TRBV19 to TRBJ2-3, with 9 bases lining up with TRBD1. This CDR3 is built from 14 residues. V trimming: 7 bases; J trimming: 4 bases; junction bases outside the gene matches: 6. Germline V gives CDR1 LNHDA, CDR2 SQIVND (reference sequence). The CDR3 bases are TGTGCCAGTAAGCCACAGGGGGCTGCAGATACGCAGTATTTT. Translation: CASKPQGAADTQYF.

This chain joins TRBV11-1 and TRBJ1-1; no reliable D call. Germline assignment: CDR1 SGHAT and CDR2 FQDESV (reference sequence). The CDR3 runs to 14 residues. Trimming stripped 6 bases from V and 1 base from J, with 12 bases between. The CDR3: CASSFGWRNTEAFF. The DNA of the CDR3 is TGTGCCAGCAGTTTCGGATGGAGGAACACTGAAGCTTTCTTT.